This T cell receptor beta chain came from a study of identical twins (dated by TCRdb to 2015 to 2016). Describing the broader study: To test whether fetal clonotypes persist, this study deep-sequenced TCR alpha and beta repertoires from monozygotic twins, from unrelated adults of various ages, and from cord blood. To rule out contamination, the twin experiments were replicated at different times with different library preparation protocols. What the study reported, not specific to this receptor: Conclusions relied on cross-sectional statistical analysis, since the same donors could not be followed over many years. In beta out-of-frame sequences, excess twin sharing was weaker, because having fewer shared sequences lowered the signal-to-noise ratio. In monozygotic twins, recombination models systematically underestimated out-of-frame TCR alpha sharing, but the models matched the sharing seen between unrelated individuals. Compared with coincidental sharing between unrelated individuals, out-of-frame TCR alpha sequences shared between twins had an excess of sequences with low generation probability. Abundant cord blood beta clonotypes had fewer insertions, young adult naive repertoires showed a similar but weaker trend, and memory repertoires showed no such trend. Zero-insertion analyses could be partly confounded by invariant T cells such as MAIT and iNKT, though diverse VJ usage argued against such confounding for most clonotypes.

Libraries were prepared through 5' RACE. Sequencing was carried out with an Illumina HiSeq 2000. A universal primer binding site was added through template switching, and the final cDNA carried a unique molecular identifier so that TCR cDNA molecules could be counted accurately. First-strand cDNA for TCR alpha and beta chains was synthesized from specific primers in the conserved constant-segment region. Each cDNA library was double barcoded, with a SMART-Mk sample barcode plus Illumina barcodes, to control for contamination. TruSeq adapter sequences, together with Illumina sample barcodes, were added in two successive PCR steps. TCR alpha and beta cDNA libraries were sequenced on the Illumina HiSeq platform with custom primers. The study's own analysis went as follows. MiGEC was used to process raw reads and extract unique molecular identifiers, and MiXCR was used to find CDR3 positions. Recombination models were inferred per individual with the repgenHMM and IGoR tools using an EM algorithm. The tcR package in R was used for shared clonotype analysis, with sharing normalized by the product of cloneset sizes. To study raw recombination free of thymic and clonal selection effects, out-of-frame nonproductive sequences were analyzed. TCRdb trimmed public reads at Q25 via fastp, called clones via MiXCR and kept in-frame beta chains. Each entry merges the rows of one CDR3 protein and shows their most common DNA and genes. For this entry, the V and J calls and clone size follow TCRdb and not the study's own pipeline. Counted in this sample were around 680,000 distinct CDR3 sequences; over 8.5% of them appeared once. Roughly 0.9% of the sample goes to the ten largest clones.

This clonotype was recorded a few times. The clone's antigen remains unknown. Per-base qualities were not stored, and no clone one base away is much larger. Every donor was a healthy Caucasian. Three pairs of female monozygotic twins, all aged roughly 18 to 29 years, made up the twin cohort. Peripheral blood mononuclear cells were the source from which RNA for the TCR libraries was isolated. The sample was also linked to a second study, of yellow fever vaccine responses in identical twins. The second publication reports: The authors reported that the T cell response to vaccination in identical twins appeared partly convergent and partly personalized. Focusing on identical twins, the study followed the T cell clones that responded to the vaccine, and did so with precision.

The TCR originated in a young woman in good health. Sequencing input: PBMCs.

This receptor has the CDR3 CSAVGRGRYEQYF. The sequence in DNA is TGCAGCGCAGTGGGACGGGGGCGGTACGAGCAGTACTTC. The chain is made from TRBV29-1 and TRBJ2-7, with the D segment possibly TRBD1 or TRBD2, each aligning over 6 bases. The CDR3 spans 13 residues, from the cysteine through the phenylalanine. Of the read, only the CDR3 DNA is kept; its 39 bases are in frame from base 1. A distance of 17 bases separates the germline ends of V and J, which lose 7 bases and 4 bases respectively. The germline V gene provides CDR1 SQVTM and CDR2 ANQGSEA.